This T cell receptor beta chain was captured by sequencing in a study of blood T cell repertoires in COVID-19. Looking at the study overall: Samples representing acute and convalescent COVID-19 were sourced from the United States, Italy and Spain.

TCRdb keeps only in-frame clones here, not all; method: immunoSEQ multiplex PCR. Of 290,000 or so clones detected, around nine tenths appear once; the ten largest clones hold 0.95% to 1.3%. Self-reported history from a screening survey and questionnaire set each donor's cohort. What the recovered Cohort 3 donors had was two negative PCRs, clearance, or symptom resolution. Trimming pared 0 bases from V and 4 bases from J, leaving 7 bases between. The CDR3 length is 13 residues. Germline CDR1 reads LNHNV; CDR2 reads YYDKDF (reference sequence). The chain is built from TRBV15 and TRBJ2-7; no firm D call. The origin of this receptor is a woman aged 25 to 39 who had recovered from COVID-19. Sequencing was performed on PBMCs or T cells enriched from blood (not recorded which). CDR3 in DNA: TGTGCCACCAGCAGAGATTGGCAATACGAGCAGTACTTC. As protein: CATSRDWQYEQYF.